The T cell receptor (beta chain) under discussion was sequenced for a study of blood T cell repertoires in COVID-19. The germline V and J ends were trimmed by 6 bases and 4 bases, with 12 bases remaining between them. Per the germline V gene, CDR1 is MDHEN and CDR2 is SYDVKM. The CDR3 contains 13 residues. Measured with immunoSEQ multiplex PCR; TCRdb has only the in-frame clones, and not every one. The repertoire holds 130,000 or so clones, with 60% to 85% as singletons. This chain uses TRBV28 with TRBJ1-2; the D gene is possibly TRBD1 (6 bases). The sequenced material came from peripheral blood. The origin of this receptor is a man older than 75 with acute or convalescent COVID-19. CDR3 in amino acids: CASRDQGTYGYTF. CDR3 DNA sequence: TGTGCCAGCAGGGATCAGGGGACCTATGGCTACACCTTC.